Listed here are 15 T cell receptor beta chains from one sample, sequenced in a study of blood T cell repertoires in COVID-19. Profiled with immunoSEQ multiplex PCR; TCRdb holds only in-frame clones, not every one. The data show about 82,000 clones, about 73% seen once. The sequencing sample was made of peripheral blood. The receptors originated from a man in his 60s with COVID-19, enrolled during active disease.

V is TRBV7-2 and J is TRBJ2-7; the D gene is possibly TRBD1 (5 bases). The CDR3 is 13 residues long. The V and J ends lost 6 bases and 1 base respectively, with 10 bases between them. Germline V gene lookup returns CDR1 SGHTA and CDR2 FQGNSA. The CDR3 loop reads CASSGARSYEQYF. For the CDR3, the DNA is TGTGCCAGCAGTGGGGCCAGATCCTACGAGCAGTACTTC.

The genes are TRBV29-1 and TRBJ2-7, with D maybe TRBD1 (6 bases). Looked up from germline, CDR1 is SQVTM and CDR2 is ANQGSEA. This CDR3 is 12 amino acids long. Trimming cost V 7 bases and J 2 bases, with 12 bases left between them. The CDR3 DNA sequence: TGCAGCGCCGCGGACAGTCCCTACGAGCAGTACTTC. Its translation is CSAADSPYEQYF.

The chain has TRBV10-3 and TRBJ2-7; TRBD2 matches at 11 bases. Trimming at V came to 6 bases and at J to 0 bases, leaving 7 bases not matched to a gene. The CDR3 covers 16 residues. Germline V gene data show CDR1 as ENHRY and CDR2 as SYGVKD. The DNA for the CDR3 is TGTGCCATCAGCGACACACTAGCGGGGGCCTCCTACGAGCAGTACTTC. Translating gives CAISDTLAGASYEQYF.

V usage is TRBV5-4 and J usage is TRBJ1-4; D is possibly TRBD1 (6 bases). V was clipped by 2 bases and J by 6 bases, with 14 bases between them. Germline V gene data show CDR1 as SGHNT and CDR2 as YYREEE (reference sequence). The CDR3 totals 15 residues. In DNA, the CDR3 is TGTGCCAGCAGCTTAGCGGGACCAGGGGATGAAAAACTGTTTTTT. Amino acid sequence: CASSLAGPGDEKLFF. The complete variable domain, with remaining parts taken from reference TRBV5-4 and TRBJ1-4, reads ETGVTQSPTHLIKTRGQQVTLRCSSQSGHNTVSWYQQALGQGPQFIFQYYREEENGRGNFPPRFSGLQFPNYSSELNVNALELDDSALYLCASSLAGPGDEKLFFGSGTQLSVL.

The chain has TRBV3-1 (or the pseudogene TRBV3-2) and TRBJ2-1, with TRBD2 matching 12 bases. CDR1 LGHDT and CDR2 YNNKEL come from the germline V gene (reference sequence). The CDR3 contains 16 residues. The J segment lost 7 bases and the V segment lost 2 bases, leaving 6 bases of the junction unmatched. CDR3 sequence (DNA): TGTGCCAGCAGCCAACTAGCGGGGGGGCCTTTGAATGAGCAGTTCTTC. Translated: CASSQLAGGPLNEQFF.

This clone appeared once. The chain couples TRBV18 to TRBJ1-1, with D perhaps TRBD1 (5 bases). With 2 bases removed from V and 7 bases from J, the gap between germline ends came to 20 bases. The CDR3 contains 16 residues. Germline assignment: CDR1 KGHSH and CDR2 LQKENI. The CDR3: CASSPMRTKEQGEAFF. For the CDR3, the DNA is TGTGCCAGCTCACCAATGCGGACAAAGGAACAAGGTGAAGCTTTCTTT.

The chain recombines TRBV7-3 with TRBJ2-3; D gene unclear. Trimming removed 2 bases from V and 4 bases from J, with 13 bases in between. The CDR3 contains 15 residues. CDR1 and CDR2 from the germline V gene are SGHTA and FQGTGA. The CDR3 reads CASSLAAASADTQYF. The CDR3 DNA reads TGTGCCAGCAGCTTAGCCGCGGCAAGCGCAGATACGCAGTATTTT.

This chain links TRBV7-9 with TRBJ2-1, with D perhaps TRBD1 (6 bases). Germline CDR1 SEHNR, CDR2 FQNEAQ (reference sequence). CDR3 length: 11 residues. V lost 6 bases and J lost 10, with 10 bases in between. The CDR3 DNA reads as TGTGCCAGCAGGTCCCAGGGGGAGCAGTTCTTC. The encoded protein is CASRSQGEQFF. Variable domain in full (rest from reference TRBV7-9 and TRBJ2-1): DTGVSQNPRHKITKRGQNVTFRCDPISEHNRLYWYRQTLGQGPEFLTYFQNEAQLEKSRLLSDRFSAERPKGSFSTLEIQRTEQGDSAMYLCASRSQGEQFFGPGTRLTVL.

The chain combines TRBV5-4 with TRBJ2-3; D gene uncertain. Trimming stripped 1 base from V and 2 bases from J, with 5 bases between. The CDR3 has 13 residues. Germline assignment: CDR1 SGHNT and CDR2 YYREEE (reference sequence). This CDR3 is CASSLPSTDTQYF. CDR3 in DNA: TGTGCCAGCAGCTTGCCTTCCACAGATACGCAGTATTTT.

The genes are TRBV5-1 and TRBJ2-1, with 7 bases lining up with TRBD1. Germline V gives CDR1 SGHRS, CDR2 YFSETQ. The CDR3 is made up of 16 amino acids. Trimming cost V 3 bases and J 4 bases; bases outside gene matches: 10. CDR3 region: CASSSGLGQVYNEQFF. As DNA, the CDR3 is TGCGCCAGCAGCTCGGGGCTCGGACAGGTGTACAATGAGCAGTTCTTC.

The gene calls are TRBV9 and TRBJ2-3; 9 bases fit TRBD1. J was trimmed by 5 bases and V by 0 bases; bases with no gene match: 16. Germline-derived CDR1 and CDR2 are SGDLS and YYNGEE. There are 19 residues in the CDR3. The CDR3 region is CASSVELWRGQGRQDTQYF. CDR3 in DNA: TGTGCCAGCAGCGTAGAGCTTTGGAGGGGACAGGGTCGTCAAGATACGCAGTATTTT.

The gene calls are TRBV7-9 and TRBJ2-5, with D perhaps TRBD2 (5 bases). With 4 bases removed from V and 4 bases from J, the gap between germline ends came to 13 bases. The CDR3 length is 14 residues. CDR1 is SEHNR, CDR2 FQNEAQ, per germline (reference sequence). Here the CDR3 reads CASSSRGGLETQYF. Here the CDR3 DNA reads TGTGCCAGCAGCTCTCGAGGAGGTCTAGAGACCCAGTACTTC.

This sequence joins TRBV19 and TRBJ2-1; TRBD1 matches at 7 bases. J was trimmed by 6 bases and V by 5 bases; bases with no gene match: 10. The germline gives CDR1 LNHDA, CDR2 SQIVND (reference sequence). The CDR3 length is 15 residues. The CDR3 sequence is CASSSVDRARNEQFF. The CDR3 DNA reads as TGTGCCAGTAGTTCCGTCGACAGGGCGCGCAATGAGCAGTTCTTC.

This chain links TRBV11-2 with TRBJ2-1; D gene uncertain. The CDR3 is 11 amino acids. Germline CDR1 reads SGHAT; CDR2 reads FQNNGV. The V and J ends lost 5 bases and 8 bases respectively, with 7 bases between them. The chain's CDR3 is CASSPRDEQFF. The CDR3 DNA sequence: TGTGCCAGCAGCCCTAGAGATGAGCAGTTCTTC.

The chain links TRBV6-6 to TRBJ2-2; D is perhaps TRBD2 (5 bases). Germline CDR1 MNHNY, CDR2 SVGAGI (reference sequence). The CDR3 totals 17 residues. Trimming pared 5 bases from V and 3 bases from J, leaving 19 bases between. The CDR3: CASSPQRAGRDTGELFF. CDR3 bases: TGTGCCAGCAGTCCCCAAAGGGCGGGCCGTGACACCGGGGAGCTGTTTTTT.